The rows below give T cell receptor beta chains drawn from one sample of a study of T cell responses to AZD1222 COVID-19 vaccine. Assay: immunoSEQ multiplex PCR; the TCRdb copy retains only in-frame clones and omits some. The table shows roughly 110,000 clones, with about 92% occurring only once. The sequenced sample was peripheral blood, obtained 28 days after the second AZD1222 dose. Source of these receptors: an adult who received the AZD1222 COVID-19 vaccine. Each CDR3 is given with its conserved first and last residue. A D gene is named only where the DNA matches it firmly. Where a row states a size, it is once, few, many or the class of an expanded clone; other rows omit it.

CDR3 protein: CASSIGPFPPGNTIYF
CDR3 DNA: TGTGCCAGCAGCATCGGGCCCTTCCCCCCTGGAAACACCATATATTTT
D gene: -
J gene: TRBJ1-3
V gene: TRBV6-2/TRBV6-3
clone size: once

CDR3 protein: CASSQEYEQYF
CDR3 DNA: TGCGCCAGCAGCCAAGAATACGAGCAGTACTTC
D gene: -
J gene: TRBJ2-7
V gene: TRBV4-1
clone size: -

CDR3 protein: CASSTTGGLEKLFF
CDR3 DNA: TGTGCCAGCTCAACGACAGGGGGCTTGGAAAAACTGTTTTTT
D gene: TRBD1
J gene: TRBJ1-4
V gene: TRBV18
clone size: once

CDR3 protein: CASRASGAPLHF
CDR3 DNA: TGTGCCAGCAGGGCGAGTGGCGCACCCCTCCACTTT
D gene: -
J gene: TRBJ1-6
V gene: TRBV5-5
clone size: -

CDR3 protein: CASSIHGGNQPQHF
CDR3 DNA: TGTGCCAGTAGTATTCACGGGGGAAATCAGCCCCAGCATTTT
D gene: -
J gene: TRBJ1-5
V gene: TRBV19
clone size: -

CDR3 protein: CAWSVGDGQPQHF
CDR3 DNA: TGTGCCTGGAGTGTAGGGGACGGGCAGCCCCAGCATTTT
D gene: -
J gene: TRBJ1-5
V gene: TRBV30
clone size: -

CDR3 protein: CASSPHHGASGGYEQFF
CDR3 DNA: TGTGCCAGCAGCCCACACCACGGGGCTAGCGGGGGGTATGAGCAGTTCTTC
D gene: TRBD2
J gene: TRBJ2-1
V gene: TRBV4-2
clone size: -

CDR3 protein: CASSPPGGENTEAFF
CDR3 DNA: TGTGCCAGCAGCCCGCCAGGGGGCGAGAACACTGAAGCTTTCTTT
D gene: TRBD1
J gene: TRBJ1-1
V gene: TRBV5-5
clone size: -

CDR3 protein: CASSQTTGDGTDTQYF
CDR3 DNA: TGTGCCAGCAGCCAAACAACAGGGGACGGCACAGATACGCAGTATTTT
D gene: TRBD1
J gene: TRBJ2-3
V gene: TRBV7-2
clone size: once

CDR3 protein: CASSLNTARTDTQYF
CDR3 DNA: TGTGCCAGCAGCTTAAATACCGCCCGCACAGATACGCAGTATTTT
D gene: -
J gene: TRBJ2-3
V gene: TRBV7-6
clone size: -

CDR3 protein: CASSLGAGSNSPLHF
CDR3 DNA: TGTGCCAGCAGCTTAGGGGCAGGGAGTAATTCACCCCTCCACTTT
D gene: -
J gene: TRBJ1-6
V gene: TRBV7-6
clone size: -

CDR3 protein: CASSQDLGRGVKKEQYF
CDR3 DNA: TGTGCCAGCAGCCAAGATCTGGGGCGGGGAGTGAAAAAAGAGCAGTACTTC
D gene: -
J gene: TRBJ2-7
V gene: TRBV14
clone size: -